This TCR beta chain was captured by sequencing in a study of blood T cell repertoires in COVID-19. Across the study: Italy, Spain and the United States were the sources of the convalescent and acute COVID-19 samples.

In the study's own analysis: The assay estimated nucleated cells by amplifying reference gene primers. Produced via immunoSEQ multiplex PCR; TCRdb's table is partial and in-frame only. V and J calls plus clone size are reproduced from that table; the DNA served to infer D and trimming. In the table there are more than 60,000 clones, roughly 80% of which are singletons. Germline V gene lookup returns CDR1 LGHDT and CDR2 YNNKEL (reference sequence). This CDR3 contains 16 residues. V was clipped by 4 bases and J by 6 bases; unmatched bases: 12. Material: peripheral blood. This sequence originates from an elderly woman with acute or convalescent COVID-19. The J gene is TRBJ2-1, the V gene TRBV3-1 (or the pseudogene TRBV3-2), with 7 bases aligning to TRBD1. CDR3 sequence: CASSLLGQVGSNEQFF. CDR3 DNA: TGTGCCAGCAGCCTCCTTGGACAGGTTGGATCCAATGAGCAGTTCTTC.